A single sample is the source of the 28 T cell receptor beta chains below, sequenced in a study of blood T cell repertoires in COVID-19. Generated by immunoSEQ multiplex PCR, the TCRdb table keeps only in-frame clones and is missing some. The table shows 150,000 to 200,000 clones, with roughly four fifths occurring only once. Sequencing input: peripheral blood. The receptors derive from a human donor with acute or convalescent COVID-19. The donor label of this sample is uncertain.

This chain links TRBV30 with TRBJ1-2; a weak D match, TRBD1 (5 bases). The CDR3 spans 15 residues. Germline V gives CDR1 GTSNPN, CDR2 SVGIG (reference sequence). Deletions cut 2 bases from V and 3 bases from J, with 16 bases between. For the CDR3, the DNA is TGTGCCTGGAGTACAGGTATTGGTAGGGACTATGGCTACACCTTC. Translation gives CAWSTGIGRDYGYTF.

The chain recombines TRBV6-6 with TRBJ1-6; tentatively, D is TRBD1 (6 bases). The CDR3 totals 12 residues. Trimming removed 9 bases from V and 13 bases from J, with 16 bases in between. The germline V gene has CDR1 MNHNY and CDR2 SVGAGI (reference sequence). CDR3 sequence: CASSDGQRPLHF. CDR3 in DNA: TGTGCCAGTAGTGACGGACAGAGGCCCCTCCACTTT.

The chain carries TRBV19 and TRBJ1-5; possible D gene TRBD1, 5 bases. This CDR3 spans 16 amino acids. Per the germline V gene, CDR1 is LNHDA and CDR2 is SQIVND (reference sequence). The germline V and J ends were trimmed by 3 bases and 6 bases, with 18 bases remaining between them. The CDR3 region is CASSMGYDDRGQPQHF. CDR3 nucleotides: TGTGCCAGTAGTATGGGCTATGATGACAGAGGTCAGCCCCAGCATTTT.

The chain couples TRBV5-6 to TRBJ2-7, with a weak D call TRBD1 (5 bases). Germline V gene sequence: CDR1 SGHDT, CDR2 YYEEEE. This CDR3 is built from 14 residues. Trimming pared 1 base from V and 6 bases from J, leaving 14 bases between. The CDR3 reads CASSLRGYLGEQYF. In nucleotides, the CDR3 is TGTGCCAGCAGCTTGAGGGGCTACCTCGGCGAGCAGTACTTC.

The chain combines TRBV27 with TRBJ2-1; TRBD2 matches 8 bases. V was pared by 2 bases and J by 2 bases, with 5 bases of the junction left unmatched. This CDR3 region has 16 residues. Germline CDR1 is MNHEY and CDR2 is SMNVEV (reference sequence). CDR3 coding DNA: TGTGCCAGCAGTTTAGGAGCGGGAGTGCCCTACAATGAGCAGTTCTTC. This sequence encodes CASSLGAGVPYNEQFF.

V usage is TRBV5-1 and J usage is TRBJ1-2; D perhaps matches TRBD1 (5 bases). CDR3 length equals 13 residues. Germline assignment: CDR1 SGHRS and CDR2 YFSETQ. The ends were cut back, 7 bases at V and 6 bases at J, with 16 bases in the middle. The CDR3 DNA sequence: TGCGCCAGCGGTAGCGGGGAGGACAATGGCTACACCTTC. As protein: CASGSGEDNGYTF.

CDR3 sequence reads: CATSDLGDRGANTEAFF. The CDR3 region has the DNA TGTGCCACCAGTGATTTAGGAGACAGGGGGGCGAACACTGAAGCTTTCTTT. The chain joins TRBV24-1 to TRBJ1-1; 9 positions match TRBD1. Germline values: CDR1 KGHDR, CDR2 SFDVKD. V lost 1 base to trimming and J lost 1 base; unmatched junction nucleotides: 6. The CDR3 consists of 17 residues.

The chain links TRBV7-8 to TRBJ1-2, with 10 nucleotides matching TRBD1. The J segment lost 6 bases and the V segment lost 1 base, leaving 14 bases of the junction unmatched. CDR1 and CDR2 (germline): SGHVS, FQNEAQ. This CDR3 region has 18 residues. This chain's CDR3 is CASSLDLGTGVFLDGYTF. CDR3 coding DNA: TGTGCCAGCAGCTTAGACCTAGGGACAGGGGTATTTTTGGATGGCTACACCTTC.

The chain employs TRBV19 and TRBJ1-1; a weak D match, TRBD1 (6 bases). CDR1 and CDR2 from the germline V gene are LNHDA and SQIVND (reference sequence). Trimming stripped 7 bases from V and 1 base from J, with 16 bases between. This CDR3 is 15 amino acids long. Here the CDR3 reads CASMGARPANTEAFF. CDR3 nucleotides: TGTGCCAGTATGGGGGCCCGGCCCGCGAACACTGAAGCTTTCTTT.

The J gene is TRBJ2-7, the V gene TRBV28, with TRBD2 matching 7 bases. Germline CDR1 is MDHEN and CDR2 is SYDVKM. This CDR3 has 15 amino acids. V gave up 3 bases and J gave up 5 bases; unmatched junction bases: 10. The CDR3 protein is CASSLGGGGRNEQYF. DNA for the CDR3: TGTGCCAGCAGTTTGGGGGGGGGAGGCCGAAACGAGCAGTACTTC.

The chain has TRBV25-1 and TRBJ2-2; 8 bases are shared with TRBD2. V shed 1 base, J shed 6 bases, and the junction held 4 bases outside the gene matches. The CDR3 has 15 residues. Looked up from germline, CDR1 is MGHDK and CDR2 is SYGVNS. This CDR3 is CASSEWTGGAGELFF. CDR3 coding DNA: TGTGCCAGCAGTGAATGGACCGGGGGGGCCGGGGAGCTGTTTTTT.

This chain links TRBV6-2 or TRBV6-3 with TRBJ1-1; TRBD1 aligns across 9 bases. CDR1 and CDR2 (germline): MNHEY, SVGEGT. The CDR3 covers 16 residues. The V gene end was trimmed by 6 bases and the J gene end by 0 bases; junction bases not matched to a gene: 8. CDR3 in amino acids: CASSPGGQGLNTEAFF. CDR3 nucleotide sequence: TGTGCCAGCAGCCCCGGGGGACAGGGACTGAACACTGAAGCTTTCTTT.

V usage is TRBV5-1 and J usage is TRBJ1-1; the match to TRBD1 covers 8 bases. J gave up 1 base and V 1 base, and 12 bases lay outside the gene matches. This CDR3 is built from 18 residues. Germline loops: CDR1 SGHRS, CDR2 YFSETQ. CDR3 sequence (DNA): TGCGCCAGCAGCTTGAGGGGTTTTACCGGGACAGGGAACACTGAAGCTTTCTTT. Its protein product is CASSLRGFTGTGNTEAFF.

The count of this clone is one. V gene TRBV19 combines with J gene TRBJ1-1, with D perhaps matching TRBD1 (5 bases). V gave up 3 bases and J gave up 7 bases, with 15 bases separating them. The CDR3 sequence is 14 residues long. Germline V CDR1 and CDR2: LNHDA, SQIVND (reference sequence). CDR3 in DNA: TGTGCCAGTAGTATTGGAGGGAGAAGGGGTGAAGCTTTCTTT. This codes for CASSIGGRRGEAFF.

This chain links TRBV28 with TRBJ1-3, with no clear D. Per germline, CDR1 MDHEN and CDR2 SYDVKM. This CDR3 is built from 16 residues. V lost 8 bases and J 0 bases, leaving 17 bases between the germline ends. The CDR3 loop is CASGAPRMSSGNTIYF. CDR3 nucleotide sequence: TGTGCCAGCGGCGCCCCCAGGATGAGCTCTGGAAACACCATATATTTT.

This clone has more than one count but fewer than ten. The rearrangement joins TRBV9 to TRBJ2-3; 11 bases fit TRBD2. The CDR3 is 14 amino acids. Germline V CDR1 and CDR2: SGDLS, YYNGEE. V gave up 4 bases and J gave up 14 bases; unmatched junction bases: 12. In DNA, the CDR3 is TGTGCCAGCAGCCCTAGGACTAGCGGGCTTATTCCGTATTTT. This sequence encodes CASSPRTSGLIPYF.

This clone was seen a single time. The chain has TRBV29-1 and TRBJ1-4, with 9 bases that match TRBD1. CDR3 length: 13 residues. V shed 7 bases, J shed 7 bases, and the junction held 7 bases outside the gene matches. Germline loops: CDR1 SQVTM, CDR2 ANQGSEA. This CDR3 is CSASTGGIEKLFF. The DNA of the CDR3 is TGCAGCGCCTCGACAGGGGGTATTGAAAAACTGTTTTTT.

The chain joins TRBV19 to TRBJ1-2; D is perhaps TRBD1 (5 bases). The germline V and J ends were trimmed by 1 base and 6 bases, with 18 bases remaining between them. The CDR3 spans 16 residues. Germline V CDR1 and CDR2: LNHDA, SQIVND (reference sequence). CDR3 amino acids: CASSIARGGQRNGYTF. In DNA, the CDR3 is TGTGCCAGTAGTATAGCGAGGGGAGGCCAGAGAAATGGCTACACCTTC.

This chain connects TRBV3-1 (or the pseudogene TRBV3-2) to TRBJ1-2, with a weak D call TRBD1 (5 bases). The CDR3 loop spans 10 amino acids. V was shortened by 9 bases and J by 7 bases, with 9 bases between the two germline ends. Germline V gene sequence: CDR1 LGHDT, CDR2 YNNKEL (reference sequence). The CDR3 loop is CARLGVGYTF. In nucleotides, the CDR3 is TGTGCCAGGCTAGGGGTTGGCTACACCTTC.

This clone was observed once. The CDR3 DNA is TGTGCCAGCAGCTTATGGACAGGGCCTTTTGGGAAACTGTTTTTT. This encodes CASSLWTGPFGKLFF. The J gene is TRBJ1-4, the V gene TRBV5-6; 8 bases map to TRBD1. The CDR3 is made up of 15 amino acids. Trimming took 2 bases from V and 11 from J; bases not matched to a gene: 11. The germline CDR1 and CDR2 sequences are SGHDT and YYEEEE.

The CDR3 DNA sequence: TGTGCCACCAGCTCTCGACGGGGAGTTTCACCCCTCCACTTT. This encodes CATSSRRGVSPLHF. V and J are TRBV15 and TRBJ1-6, with unresolved D. The CDR3 has 14 residues. Trimming left V 5 bases short and J 9 bases short, with 14 bases between. Looked up from germline, CDR1 is LNHNV and CDR2 is YYDKDF (reference sequence).

This sequence joins TRBV19 and TRBJ2-5; D remains unclear. The germline CDR1 and CDR2 sequences are LNHDA and SQIVND (reference sequence). The V end was cut by 3 bases, the J end by 0 bases, with 8 bases between. The CDR3 has 14 amino acids. The CDR3 sequence is CASSMRMYQETQYF. The CDR3 DNA is TGTGCCAGTAGTATGCGGATGTACCAAGAGACCCAGTACTTC.

The chain uses TRBV15 and TRBJ1-1; tentative D call: TRBD1 (5 bases). The germline CDR1 and CDR2 sequences are LNHNV and YYDKDF (reference sequence). V lost 3 bases and J lost 1, with 9 bases in between. The CDR3 covers 14 residues. CDR3 sequence: CATSSIQGNTEAFF. The CDR3 region has the DNA TGTGCCACCAGCAGCATTCAGGGGAACACTGAAGCTTTCTTT.

This chain links TRBV18 with TRBJ2-1; the match to TRBD2 covers 11 bases. The CDR3 spans 17 residues. The ends lost 4 bases at V and 4 bases at J; junction bases unmatched: 9. Germline V gene lookup returns CDR1 KGHSH and CDR2 LQKENI. The CDR3 coding sequence is TGTGCCAGCTCACTCCGGACAGGGACTAGCGGTTACAATGAGCAGTTCTTC. It specifies CASSLRTGTSGYNEQFF.

This chain connects TRBV9 to TRBJ2-3, with TRBD2 identical over 12 bases. V was pared by 4 bases and J by 1 base, with 7 bases of the junction left unmatched. This CDR3 is 17 amino acids long. Germline V gives CDR1 SGDLS, CDR2 YYNGEE. The CDR3 protein is CASSPRLAGVRTDTQYF. As DNA, the CDR3 is TGTGCCAGCAGCCCCCGACTAGCGGGGGTGCGCACAGATACGCAGTATTTT.

The chain employs TRBV19 and TRBJ2-3, with 9 bases fitting TRBD1. This CDR3 region has 17 residues. In germline, CDR1 is LNHDA, CDR2 SQIVND (reference sequence). The V gene end was trimmed by 5 bases and the J gene end by 4 bases; junction bases not matched to a gene: 13. This CDR3 is CASSLSMVGQGADTQYF. CDR3 DNA sequence: TGTGCCAGTAGTCTCTCCATGGTGGGACAGGGTGCAGATACGCAGTATTTT. The whole variable domain, filled in from reference TRBV19 and TRBJ2-3, reads DGGITQSPKYLFRKEGQNVTLSCEQNLNHDAMYWYRQDPGQGLRLIYYSQIVNDFQKGDIAEGYSVSREKKESFPLTVTSAQKNPTAFYLCASSLSMVGQGADTQYFGPGTRLTVL.

The V call is TRBV25-1, the J call TRBJ2-1; 8 nucleotides align to TRBD1. This CDR3 has 16 amino acids. Germline CDR1 is MGHDK and CDR2 is SYGVNS. Losses at the gene ends were 1 base for V and 3 bases for J; bases not matched to a gene: 5. The CDR3 protein is CASSEFPGQDYNEQFF. DNA of the CDR3: TGTGCCAGCAGTGAATTTCCGGGACAGGACTACAATGAGCAGTTCTTC.

The CDR3 here is CASAPRDWTYEQYF. In DNA, the CDR3 is TGTGCCAGCGCGCCCAGGGATTGGACCTACGAGCAGTACTTC. The rearrangement uses TRBV6-5 and TRBJ2-7; a possible D gene is TRBD1 (5 bases). The CDR3 totals 14 residues. Per germline, CDR1 MNHEY and CDR2 SVGAGI. The V gene lost 8 bases and the J gene lost 2 bases, with 16 bases spanning the gap.